This TCR beta chain originates from a study of cytomegalovirus exposure and HLA in healthy donors. Study-wide points: Compared with the approximately 680-donor mean, an Asian-associated ancestry cluster reportedly had fewer N-insertions, according to a later analysis.

In the case of this clone: What it binds is not known.

The PCR employed 60 Vbeta primers together with 13 Jbeta primers. Measured with immunoSEQ multiplex PCR; TCRdb has only the in-frame clones, and not every one. The sample lists 150,000 to 200,000 clones; almost 80% were seen once. The CDR3 totals 18 residues. Trimming removed 5 bases from V and 2 bases from J; junction bases left unmatched: 12. CDR1 is SEHNR and CDR2 is FQNEAQ in the germline V gene (reference sequence). V usage is TRBV7-9 and J usage is TRBJ2-2; 9 bases fit TRBD2. The sequence was obtained from a woman aged 45-59 years in good health and CMV-seropositive. Material for sequencing was PBMCs. The CDR3 DNA follows: TGTGCCAGCAGCGCTCTTGGCGGGAGGGCCACCAACACCGGGGAGCTGTTTTTT. Amino acids: CASSALGGRATNTGELFF.